These 11 T cell receptor beta chains were sequenced from one sample in a study of response to subunit inactivated influenza vaccine. From the RT-PCR reads, TCRdb called clonotypes with MiXCR, one entry per CDR3 protein. This table has hundreds of thousands of distinct CDR3 sequences, approximately 15% appearing once. The source was PBMCs from blood, collected around 15 days before vaccination. The source is a man aged 45-65 years who received an inactivated influenza vaccine.

At least ten counts were recorded for this clonotype. The gene calls are TRBV29-1 and TRBJ2-1; 11 bases match TRBD2. The CDR3 has 16 residues. Germline assignment: CDR1 SQVTM and CDR2 ANQGSEA. J gave up 0 bases and V 7 bases, and 8 bases lay outside the gene matches. CDR3 bases: TGCAGCGCTGCGGGACTAGCGGAGATCTCCTACAATGAGCAGTTCTTC. It specifies CSAAGLAEISYNEQFF.

The V gene is TRBV15, the J gene TRBJ2-3; D remains ambiguous. CDR1 is LNHNV and CDR2 is YYDKDF in the germline V gene (reference sequence). V shed 5 bases and J shed 5 bases, with 8 bases lying between them. The CDR3 spans 12 residues. CDR3 amino acids: CATSPVGDTQYF. CDR3 in DNA: TGTGCCACCAGCCCTGTCGGAGATACGCAGTATTTT.

This clonotype was detected a few times. V is TRBV7-9 and J is TRBJ1-6; TRBD1 might be the D (5 bases). Germline CDR1 reads SEHNR; CDR2 reads FQNEAQ (reference sequence). The V end lost 5 bases, the J end lost 6 bases, and 14 bases lay between the germline ends. This CDR3 has 15 residues. The CDR3 nucleotides read TGTGCCAGCAGCCTCGGGGGGGAGGGTAATTCACCCCTCCACTTT. Its translation is CASSLGGEGNSPLHF.

The chain couples TRBV20-1 to TRBJ1-4; D is perhaps TRBD1 (6 bases). Germline V gene sequence: CDR1 DFQATT, CDR2 SNEGSKA (reference sequence). V lost 7 bases, J lost 8 bases, and 17 bases lay in between. The CDR3 spans 13 residues. The CDR3, as DNA: TGCAGTGTCCCAGGGGCCATAGGGGAAAAACTGTTTTTT. Residues: CSVPGAIGEKLFF.

This clonotype was found many times. The chain combines TRBV5-1 with TRBJ2-6, with TRBD1 matching over 9 bases. Germline V gene sequence: CDR1 SGHRS, CDR2 YFSETQ. The ends lost 5 bases at V and 0 bases at J; junction bases unmatched: 9. The CDR3 contains 18 residues. CDR3 protein: CASRPRTGVSSGANVLTF. CDR3 nucleotides: TGCGCCAGCAGACCTAGGACAGGGGTTAGCTCTGGGGCCAACGTCCTGACTTTC.

This clonotype was observed a few times. The DNA of the CDR3 is TGTGCCAGCAGCATGACTAGCGGGGGGACAGAGACCCAGTACTTC. Its translation is CASSMTSGGTETQYF. This rearrangement joins TRBV11-2 to TRBJ2-5, with 13 bases lining up with TRBD2. The germline CDR1 and CDR2 sequences are SGHAT and FQNNGV. The length of the CDR3 is 15 residues. V shed 5 bases and J 4 bases; nucleotides not matched to a gene: 4.

There are a few counts of this clonotype. The CDR3 is CASSQEEHTGELFF. For the CDR3, the DNA is TGCGCCAGCAGCCAAGAGGAGCACACCGGGGAGCTGTTTTTT. This chain connects TRBV4-3 to TRBJ2-2; the D is unclear. The CDR3 runs 14 residues. The V end lost 0 bases, the J end lost 3 bases, and 5 bases lay between the germline ends. CDR1 and CDR2 (germline): LGHNA, YSLEER.

The chain recombines TRBV29-1 with TRBJ1-1; D is unresolved. CDR1 and CDR2 (germline): SQVTM, ANQGSEA. The CDR3 extends over 13 amino acids. V lost 7 bases and J lost 5, with 17 bases in between. This CDR3 reads CSAAGRLGTEAFF. The CDR3 DNA reads as TGCAGCGCCGCCGGAAGGTTAGGTACTGAAGCTTTCTTT.

This clonotype was counted between two and nine times. The genes are TRBV13 and TRBJ1-5; D is ambiguous. Germline-derived CDR1 and CDR2 are PRHDT and FYEKMQ (reference sequence). Trimming stripped 0 bases from V and 6 bases from J, with 6 bases between. This CDR3 region has 13 residues. The CDR3 DNA follows: TGTGCCAGCAGCTTAGGGACCGCTCAGCCCCAGCATTTT. Translated, it gives CASSLGTAQPQHF.

This clonotype was observed many times. The V call is TRBV12-3 or TRBV12-4, the J call TRBJ2-1; D is uncertain. V gave up 5 bases and J gave up 10 bases, with 9 bases separating them. The CDR3 contains 11 residues. For the CDR3, the DNA is TGTGCCAGCAGTACCGGTTGGGAGCAGTTCTTC. Protein: CASSTGWEQFF.

This clonotype was detected a few times. This sequence joins TRBV24-1 and TRBJ2-3; D is unclear. V lost 1 base and J lost 2, with 6 bases in between. The CDR3 is 14 residues long. Per the germline V gene, CDR1 is KGHDR and CDR2 is SFDVKD. CDR3 sequence reads: CATSDFTVTDTQYF. In DNA form, the CDR3 reads TGTGCCACCAGTGATTTCACAGTCACAGATACGCAGTATTTT.